This section outlines one TCR beta chain sequence together with its context. Reverse transcribing all isolated RNA meant expressed TCRB transcripts were sequenced. Sequencing was performed with immunoSEQ multiplex PCR; in TCRdb, only in-frame clones are kept and a portion is missing. The sample shows 130,000 to 150,000 clones, about 8.7% of them seen only once. V trimming: 0 bases; J trimming: 6 bases; junction bases outside the gene matches: 7. This CDR3 is built from 15 residues. Germline lookup yields CDR1 SGHDT and CDR2 YYEEEE. Sorting produced populations that all topped 98% purity. The data stem from a study of beta chain features in type 1 diabetes.

Material for sequencing was central memory CD4+ T cells from blood. The clonotype originates from a young man in good health. The V gene is TRBV5-6, the J gene TRBJ2-7; TRBD1 matches 9 bases. CDR3 coding DNA: TGTGCCAGCAGCTTGGTCGGGACAGGGTACCCCGAGCAGTACTTC. Residues: CASSLVGTGYPEQYF.